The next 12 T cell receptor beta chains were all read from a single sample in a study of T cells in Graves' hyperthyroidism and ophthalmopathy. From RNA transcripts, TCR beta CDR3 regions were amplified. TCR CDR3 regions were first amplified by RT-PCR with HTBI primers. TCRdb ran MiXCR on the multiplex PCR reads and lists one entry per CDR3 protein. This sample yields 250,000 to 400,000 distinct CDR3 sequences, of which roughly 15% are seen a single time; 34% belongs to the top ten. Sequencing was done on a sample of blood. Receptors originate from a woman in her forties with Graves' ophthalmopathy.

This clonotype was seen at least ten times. The CDR3 here is CSVEGGETGEYEQYF. The CDR3 DNA reads TGCAGCGTTGAAGGGGGAGAGACAGGGGAGTACGAGCAGTACTTC. This sequence joins TRBV29-1 and TRBJ2-7; 8 positions match TRBD1. This CDR3 comprises 15 residues. The germline gives CDR1 SQVTM, CDR2 ANQGSEA. V dropped 1 base and J dropped 4; count of bases not matched to a gene: 9.

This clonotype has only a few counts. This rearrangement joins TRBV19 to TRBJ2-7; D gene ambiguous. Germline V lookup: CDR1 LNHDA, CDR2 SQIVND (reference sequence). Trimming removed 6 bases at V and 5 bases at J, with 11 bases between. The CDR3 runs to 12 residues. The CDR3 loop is CASSPAANEQYF. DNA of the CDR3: TGTGCCAGTAGCCCCGCGGCAAACGAGCAGTACTTC. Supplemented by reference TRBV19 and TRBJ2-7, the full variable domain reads DGGITQSPKYLFRKEGQNVTLSCEQNLNHDAMYWYRQDPGQGLRLIYYSQIVNDFQKGDIAEGYSVSREKKESFPLTVTSAQKNPTAFYLCASSPAANEQYFGPGTRLTVT.

The DNA for the CDR3 is TGTGCCAGCACCCCGGGTGAGGGGGTGCAGTTCTTC. Amino acid sequence: CASTPGEGVQFF. The chain combines TRBV12-3 or TRBV12-4 with TRBJ2-1, with a tentative D call TRBD1 (6 bases). The CDR3 runs to 12 residues. V dropped 7 bases and J dropped 12 bases, with 16 bases sitting between them.

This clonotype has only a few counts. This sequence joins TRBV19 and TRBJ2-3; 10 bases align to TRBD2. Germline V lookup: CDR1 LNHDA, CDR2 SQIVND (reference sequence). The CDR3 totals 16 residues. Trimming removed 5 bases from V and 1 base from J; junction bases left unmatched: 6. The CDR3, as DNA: TGTGCCAGTAGTCTAAAACTAGCGGGGCGCACAGATACGCAGTATTTT. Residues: CASSLKLAGRTDTQYF.

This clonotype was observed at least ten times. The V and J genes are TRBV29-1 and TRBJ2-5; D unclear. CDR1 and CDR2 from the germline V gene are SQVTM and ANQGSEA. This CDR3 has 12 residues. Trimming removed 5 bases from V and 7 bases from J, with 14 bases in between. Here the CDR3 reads CSVLGIPGTQYF. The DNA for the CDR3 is TGCAGCGTTTTGGGGATACCAGGGACCCAGTACTTC.

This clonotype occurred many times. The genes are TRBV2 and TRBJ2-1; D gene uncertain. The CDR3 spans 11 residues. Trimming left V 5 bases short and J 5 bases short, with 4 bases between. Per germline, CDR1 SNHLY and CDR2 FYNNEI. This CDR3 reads CASSQHNEQFF. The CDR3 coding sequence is TGTGCCAGCAGTCAACACAATGAGCAGTTCTTC.

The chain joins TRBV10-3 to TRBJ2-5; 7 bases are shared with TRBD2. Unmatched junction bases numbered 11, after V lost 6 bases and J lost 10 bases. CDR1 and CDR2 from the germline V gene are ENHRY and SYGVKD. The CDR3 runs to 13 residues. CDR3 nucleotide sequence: TGTGCCATCAGGGGGGGGGAGACGGGAAGCCAGTACTTC. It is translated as CAIRGGETGSQYF.

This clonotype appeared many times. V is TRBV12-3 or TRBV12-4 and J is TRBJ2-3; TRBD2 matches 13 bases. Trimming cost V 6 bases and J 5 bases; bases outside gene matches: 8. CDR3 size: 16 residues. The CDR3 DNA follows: TGTGCCAGCAGGACCGGACTAGCGGGAGCTGGAGATACGCAGTATTTT. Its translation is CASRTGLAGAGDTQYF.

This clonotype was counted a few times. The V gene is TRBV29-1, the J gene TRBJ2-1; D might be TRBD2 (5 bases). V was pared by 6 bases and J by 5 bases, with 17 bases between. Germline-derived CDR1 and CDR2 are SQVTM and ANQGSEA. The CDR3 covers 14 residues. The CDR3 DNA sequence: TGCAGCGTAAATCCGGACTCCATTAACAATGAGCAGTTCTTC. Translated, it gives CSVNPDSINNEQFF.

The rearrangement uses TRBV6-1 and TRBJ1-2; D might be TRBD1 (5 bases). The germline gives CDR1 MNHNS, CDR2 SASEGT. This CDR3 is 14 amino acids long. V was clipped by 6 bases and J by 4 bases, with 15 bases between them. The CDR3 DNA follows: TGTGCCAGCAGCTGGGGCCTTGGTAGCTATGGCTACACCTTC. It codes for CASSWGLGSYGYTF.

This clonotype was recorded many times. The CDR3, as DNA: TGTGCCAGCAACCCCCCGACAGGAAAAAACACTGAAGCTTTCTTT. Amino acid sequence: CASNPPTGKNTEAFF. The rearrangement uses TRBV12-3 or TRBV12-4 and TRBJ1-1; maybe TRBD1 (6 bases). The CDR3 is 15 amino acids. The V gene lost 7 bases and the J gene lost 2 bases, with 17 bases spanning the gap.

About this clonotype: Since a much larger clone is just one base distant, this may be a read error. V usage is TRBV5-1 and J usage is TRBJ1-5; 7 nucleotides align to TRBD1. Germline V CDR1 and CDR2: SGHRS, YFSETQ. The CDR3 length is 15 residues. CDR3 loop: CAGSSGQRSDQPQHF. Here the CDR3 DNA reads TGCGCCGGCAGCTCGGGACAGAGGAGCGATCAGCCCCAGCATTTT.